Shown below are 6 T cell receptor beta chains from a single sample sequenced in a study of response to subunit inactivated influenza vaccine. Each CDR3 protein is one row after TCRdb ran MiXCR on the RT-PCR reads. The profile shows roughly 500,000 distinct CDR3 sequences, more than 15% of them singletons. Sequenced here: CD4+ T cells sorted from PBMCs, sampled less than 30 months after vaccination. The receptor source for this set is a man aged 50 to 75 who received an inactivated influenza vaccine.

CDR3 coding DNA: TGTGCCAGCAGCTTAGGGGGACAGGTCGGTGGCTACACCTTC. Its protein is CASSLGGQVGGYTF. The chain uses TRBV7-9 and TRBJ1-2, with 8 bases identical to TRBD1. CDR1 is SEHNR and CDR2 is FQNEAQ in the germline V gene (reference sequence). The CDR3 covers 14 residues. V dropped 1 base and J dropped 7; count of bases not matched to a gene: 5.

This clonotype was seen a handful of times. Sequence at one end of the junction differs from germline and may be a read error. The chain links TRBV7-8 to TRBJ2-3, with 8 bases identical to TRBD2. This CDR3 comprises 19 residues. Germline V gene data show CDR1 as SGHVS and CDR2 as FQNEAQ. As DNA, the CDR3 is TGTGCCAGCGGCTTAGCGCTGCGGGGTAGCGGGACCGTCACAGATACGCAGTATTTT. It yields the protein CASGLALRGSGTVTDTQYF.

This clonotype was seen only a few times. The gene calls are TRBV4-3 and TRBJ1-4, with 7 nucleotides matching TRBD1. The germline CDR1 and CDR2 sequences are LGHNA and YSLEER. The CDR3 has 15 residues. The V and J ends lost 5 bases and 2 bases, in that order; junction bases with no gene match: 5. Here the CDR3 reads CASSWLGQTNEKLFF. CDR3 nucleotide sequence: TGCGCCAGCAGCTGGTTGGGACAGACTAATGAAAAACTGTTTTTT.

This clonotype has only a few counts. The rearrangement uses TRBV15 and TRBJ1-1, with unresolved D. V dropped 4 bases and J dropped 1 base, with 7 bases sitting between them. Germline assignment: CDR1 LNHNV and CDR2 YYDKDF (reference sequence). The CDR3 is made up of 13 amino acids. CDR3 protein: CATSKIENTEAFF. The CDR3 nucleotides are TGTGCCACCAGCAAGATAGAGAACACTGAAGCTTTCTTT.

The CDR3 sequence: CASSQDSGGLVTGELFF. The CDR3 nucleotides read TGCGCCAGCAGCCAAGATTCAGGGGGCCTCGTAACCGGGGAGCTGTTTTTT. The genes are TRBV4-3 and TRBJ2-2; 8 bases are a match to TRBD1. The V gene end was trimmed by 0 bases and the J gene end by 5 bases; junction bases not matched to a gene: 8. The CDR3 is 17 residues long. Germline loops: CDR1 LGHNA, CDR2 YSLEER.

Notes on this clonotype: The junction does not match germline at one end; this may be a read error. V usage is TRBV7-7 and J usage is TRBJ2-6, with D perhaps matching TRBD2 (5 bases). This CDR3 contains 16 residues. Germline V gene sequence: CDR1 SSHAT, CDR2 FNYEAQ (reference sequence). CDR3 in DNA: TGTGCTAGCAGCCCCCGGGCGGGTAGTGGGGCCAACGTCCTGACTTTC. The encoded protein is CASSPRAGSGANVLTF.